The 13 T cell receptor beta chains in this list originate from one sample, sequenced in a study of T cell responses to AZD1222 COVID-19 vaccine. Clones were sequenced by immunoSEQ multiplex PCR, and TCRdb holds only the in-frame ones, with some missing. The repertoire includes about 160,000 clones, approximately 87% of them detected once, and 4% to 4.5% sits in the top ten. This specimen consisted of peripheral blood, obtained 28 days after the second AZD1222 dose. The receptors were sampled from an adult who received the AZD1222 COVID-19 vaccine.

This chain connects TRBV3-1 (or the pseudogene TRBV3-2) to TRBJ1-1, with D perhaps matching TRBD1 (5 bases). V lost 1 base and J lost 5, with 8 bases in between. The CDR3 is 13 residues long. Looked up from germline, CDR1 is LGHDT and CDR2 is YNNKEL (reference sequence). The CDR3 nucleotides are TGTGCCAGCAGCCAAGCGGGGGGGACTGAAGCTTTCTTT. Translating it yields CASSQAGGTEAFF.

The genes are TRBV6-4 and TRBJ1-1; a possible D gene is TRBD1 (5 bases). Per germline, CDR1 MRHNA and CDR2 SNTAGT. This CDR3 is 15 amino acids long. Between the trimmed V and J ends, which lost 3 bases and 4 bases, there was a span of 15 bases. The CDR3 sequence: CASSEGRGRGTEAFF. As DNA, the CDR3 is TGTGCCAGCAGTGAGGGACGGGGACGAGGCACTGAAGCTTTCTTT.

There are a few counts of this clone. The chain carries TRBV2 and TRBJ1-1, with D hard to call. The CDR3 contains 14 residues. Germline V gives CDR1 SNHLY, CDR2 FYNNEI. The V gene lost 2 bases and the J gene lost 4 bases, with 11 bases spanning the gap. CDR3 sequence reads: CASSEMRSSTEAFF. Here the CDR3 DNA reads TGTGCCAGCAGTGAAATGCGGAGTAGCACTGAAGCTTTCTTT.

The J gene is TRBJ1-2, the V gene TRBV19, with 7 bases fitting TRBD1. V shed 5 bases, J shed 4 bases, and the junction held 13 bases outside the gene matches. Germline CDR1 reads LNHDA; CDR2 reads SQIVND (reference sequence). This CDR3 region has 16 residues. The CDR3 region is CASSSSYRGGAYGYTF. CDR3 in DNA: TGTGCCAGTAGTTCCTCGTACAGGGGTGGCGCCTATGGCTACACCTTC.

The CDR3 nucleotides read TGTGCCAGCAGTTACTCAGGGGCCAATCAGCCCCAGCATTTT. Translated: CASSYSGANQPQHF. The chain recombines TRBV6-6 with TRBJ1-5; possible D gene TRBD1, 5 bases. Germline CDR1 and CDR2: MNHNY and SVGAGI (reference sequence). The V end lost 0 bases, the J end lost 3 bases, and 6 bases lay between the germline ends. This CDR3 is built from 14 residues.

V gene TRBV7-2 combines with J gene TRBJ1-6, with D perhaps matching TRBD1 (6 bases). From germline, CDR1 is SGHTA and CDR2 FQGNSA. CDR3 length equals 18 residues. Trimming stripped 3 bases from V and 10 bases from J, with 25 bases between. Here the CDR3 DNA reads TGTGCCAGCAGCTTTAAGACAGGCGGGCCGGCATTGATCTCACCCCTCCACTTT. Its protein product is CASSFKTGGPALISPLHF. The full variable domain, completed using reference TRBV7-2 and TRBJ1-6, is GAGVSQSPSNKVTEKGKDVELRCDPISGHTALYWYRQSLGQGLEFLIYFQGNSAPDKSGLPSDRFSAERTGGSVSTLTIQRTQQEDSAVYLCASSFKTGGPALISPLHFGNGTRLTVT.

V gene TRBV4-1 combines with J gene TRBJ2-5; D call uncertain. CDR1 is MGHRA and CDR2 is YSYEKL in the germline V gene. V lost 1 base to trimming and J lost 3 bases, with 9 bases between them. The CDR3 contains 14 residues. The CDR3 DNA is TGCGCCAGCAGCCAAGTCATAGGGAAAGAGACCCAGTACTTC. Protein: CASSQVIGKETQYF.

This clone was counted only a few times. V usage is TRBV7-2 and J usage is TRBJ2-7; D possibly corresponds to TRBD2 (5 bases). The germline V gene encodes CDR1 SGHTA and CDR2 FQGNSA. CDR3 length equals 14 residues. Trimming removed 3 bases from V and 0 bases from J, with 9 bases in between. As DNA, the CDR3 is TGTGCCAGCAGCTTTGGACTCCGCTCCTACGAGCAGTACTTC. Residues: CASSFGLRSYEQYF.

The CDR3 nucleotides read TGTGCCAGCATCTCGAGATTCAGTGAGCAGTTCTTC. Translating gives CASISRFSEQFF. The chain couples TRBV2 to TRBJ2-1; D is unclear. V lost 7 bases, J lost 9 bases, and 13 bases lay in between. The CDR3 totals 12 residues. In germline, CDR1 is SNHLY, CDR2 FYNNEI.

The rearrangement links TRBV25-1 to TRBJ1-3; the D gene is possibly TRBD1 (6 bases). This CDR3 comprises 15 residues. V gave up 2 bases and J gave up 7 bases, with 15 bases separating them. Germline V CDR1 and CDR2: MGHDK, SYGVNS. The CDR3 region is CASSETGRGYNTIYF. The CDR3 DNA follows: TGTGCCAGCAGTGAAACCGGCAGGGGCTATAACACCATATATTTT.

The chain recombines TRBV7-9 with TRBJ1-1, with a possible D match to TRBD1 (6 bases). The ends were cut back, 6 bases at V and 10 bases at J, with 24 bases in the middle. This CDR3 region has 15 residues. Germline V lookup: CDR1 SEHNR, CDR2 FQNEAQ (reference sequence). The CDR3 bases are TGTGCCAGCAGTTCAAGGGGGACACTGCCTTCCGGAGCTTTCTTT. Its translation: CASSSRGTLPSGAFF. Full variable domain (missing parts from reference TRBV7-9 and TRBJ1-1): DTGVSQNPRHKITKRGQNVTFRCDPISEHNRLYWYRQTLGQGPEFLTYFQNEAQLEKSRLLSDRFSAERPKGSFSTLEIQRTEQGDSAMYLCASSSRGTLPSGAFFGQGTRLTVV.

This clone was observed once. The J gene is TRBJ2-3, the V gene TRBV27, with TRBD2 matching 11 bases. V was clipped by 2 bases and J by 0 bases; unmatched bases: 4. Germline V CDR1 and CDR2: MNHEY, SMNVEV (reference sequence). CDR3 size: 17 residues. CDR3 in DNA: TGTGCCAGCAGTTTACCCTCTAGCGGGGGGAGCACAGATACGCAGTATTTT. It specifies CASSLPSSGGSTDTQYF.

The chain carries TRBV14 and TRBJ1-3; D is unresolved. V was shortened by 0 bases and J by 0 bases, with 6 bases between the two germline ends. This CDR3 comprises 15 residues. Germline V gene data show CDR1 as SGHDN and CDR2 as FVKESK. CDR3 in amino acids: CASSQDSSSGNTIYF. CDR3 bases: TGTGCCAGCAGCCAAGATTCCAGCTCTGGAAACACCATATATTTT.